These 20 T cell receptor beta chains were all obtained from the same sample, sequenced in a study of pediatric ulcerative colitis. Sequencing used immunoSEQ multiplex PCR; TCRdb keeps in-frame clones, though not all of them. The repertoire holds more than 40,000 clones, with around 78% as singletons. During colonoscopy, one to two rectal pinch biopsies were collected. Input material: gut tissue. These TCRs come from a girl aged 5-17 years with moderate ulcerative colitis.

Concerning this clone: Because the CDR3 is missing its conserved closing phenylalanine or tryptophan, this is likely a read error. Because the CDR3's place on the DNA is in doubt, the DNA is left out and the CDR3 is given as listed by TCRdb. The chain employs TRBV6-6 and TRBJ1-2. Germline-derived CDR1 and CDR2 are MNHNY and SVGAGI (reference sequence). The CDR3 has 13 amino acids, counting both end residues. The CDR3 is CASRGTREGTLVY.

J is TRBJ2-3 and V is TRBV5-1, with TRBD2 matching over 8 bases. The CDR3 spans 16 residues. Germline loops: CDR1 SGHRS, CDR2 YFSETQ. V was clipped by 0 bases and J by 1 base; unmatched bases: 4. CDR3 sequence (DNA): TGCGCCAGCAGCTTGGCAAGCGGGGGCCGCACAGATACGCAGTATTTT. Amino acid sequence: CASSLASGGRTDTQYF. The full variable domain, in which reference TRBV5-1 and TRBJ2-3 provide the parts outside the CDR3, is KAGVTQTPRYLIKTRGQQVTLSCSPISGHRSVSWYQQTPGQGLQFLFEYFSETQRNKGNFPGRFSGRQFSNSRSEMNVSTLELGDSALYLCASSLASGGRTDTQYFGPGTRLTVL.

J is TRBJ2-7 and V is TRBV11-1, with TRBD2 as a possible D gene (6 bases). Per germline, CDR1 SGHAT and CDR2 FQDESV (reference sequence). This CDR3 spans 14 amino acids. V was shortened by 4 bases and J by 3 bases, with 13 bases between the two germline ends. The CDR3 nucleotides read TGTGCCAGCAGCTCCGACGGGACTGGCTACGAGCAGTACTTC. The encoded protein is CASSSDGTGYEQYF.

The chain joins TRBV5-4 to TRBJ2-5; D not certain. V was cut by 9 bases and J by 0 bases, with 9 bases left in between. CDR1 SGHNT and CDR2 YYREEE come from the germline V gene (reference sequence). This CDR3 contains 12 residues. This CDR3 reads CATSTHQETQYF. Here the CDR3 DNA reads TGTGCCACCTCCACCCACCAAGAGACCCAGTACTTC. Full variable domain (remainder filled in from reference TRBV5-4 and TRBJ2-5): ETGVTQSPTHLIKTRGQQVTLRCSSQSGHNTVSWYQQALGQGPQFIFQYYREEENGRGNFPPRFSGLQFPNYSSELNVNALELDDSALYLCATSTHQETQYFGPGTRLLVL.

This chain links TRBV6-5 with TRBJ2-7; D is unclear. From germline, CDR1 is MNHEY and CDR2 SVGAGI. The germline V and J ends were trimmed by 5 bases and 1 base, with 12 bases remaining between them. The CDR3 loop spans 14 amino acids. The CDR3 region has the DNA TGTGCCAGCAGTCCGGTGCCCCCTTCCTACGAGCAGTACTTC. Protein: CASSPVPPSYEQYF.

The CDR3 loop is CASSFPLTETADTQYF. CDR3 bases: TGTGCCAGCAGCTTTCCGCTTACGGAGACAGCAGATACGCAGTATTTT. The rearrangement uses TRBV7-2 and TRBJ2-3; D is possibly TRBD1 (5 bases). CDR1 and CDR2 (germline): SGHTA, FQGNSA. This CDR3 spans 16 amino acids. Trimming took 3 bases from V and 4 from J, leaving 17 bases between them. The variable domain in full, completed from reference TRBV7-2 and TRBJ2-3, reads GAGVSQSPSNKVTEKGKDVELRCDPISGHTALYWYRQSLGQGLEFLIYFQGNSAPDKSGLPSDRFSAERTGGSVSTLTIQRTQQEDSAVYLCASSFPLTETADTQYFGPGTRLTVL.

V gene TRBV5-1 combines with J gene TRBJ1-2, with 9 positions matching TRBD1. The CDR3 loop spans 14 amino acids. J lost 4 bases, V lost 0 bases, and 1 base had no gene match. Looked up from germline, CDR1 is SGHRS and CDR2 is YFSETQ. The CDR3 loop is CASSLEQGAYGYTF. The CDR3 DNA reads as TGCGCCAGCAGCTTGGAACAGGGGGCCTATGGCTACACCTTC.

This clone was detected a few times. In DNA, the CDR3 is TGTGCCAGCAGCTTGAGCTCCTATAATTCACCCCTCCACTTT. The encoded protein is CASSLSSYNSPLHF. This chain uses TRBV5-6 with TRBJ1-6; no reliable D call. This CDR3 spans 14 amino acids. Trimming stripped 1 base from V and 0 bases from J, with 2 bases between. Germline V gene lookup returns CDR1 SGHDT and CDR2 YYEEEE. Using reference TRBV5-6 and TRBJ1-6 for the parts outside the CDR3, the full variable domain is DAGVTQSPTHLIKTRGQQVTLRCSPKSGHDTVSWYQQALGQGPQFIFQYYEEEERQRGNFPDRFSGHQFPNYSSELNVNALLLGDSALYLCASSLSSYNSPLHFGNGTRLTVT.

The chain combines TRBV7-2 with TRBJ2-7; tentatively, D is TRBD2 (6 bases). Trimming left V 0 bases short and J 2 bases short, with 14 bases between. Germline V CDR1 and CDR2: SGHTA, FQGNSA. The CDR3 totals 16 residues. The CDR3 here is CASSLAFLRGAYEQYF. CDR3 nucleotide sequence: TGTGCCAGCAGCTTAGCCTTCCTGCGGGGAGCCTACGAGCAGTACTTC.

J is TRBJ2-3 and V is TRBV29-1, with 7 bases matching TRBD2. CDR3 length: 15 amino acids. Germline lookup yields CDR1 SQVTM and CDR2 ANQGSEA. The V segment lost 1 base and the J segment 0 bases; nucleotides outside the gene matches: 4. CDR3 sequence: CSVEVGTTSTDTQYF. The CDR3 nucleotides are TGCAGCGTTGAAGTCGGGACTACTAGCACAGATACGCAGTATTTT.

This clone is judged medium-sized. This chain uses TRBV11-2 with TRBJ1-2; unclear D gene. The CDR3 consists of 12 residues. From germline, CDR1 is SGHAT and CDR2 FQNNGV. V lost 6 bases to trimming and J lost 4 bases, with 9 bases between them. In nucleotides, the CDR3 is TGTGCCAGCAGTCTACAGCGCTATGGCTACACCTTC. It specifies CASSLQRYGYTF.

This chain connects TRBV28 to TRBJ1-2; no clear D gene. The CDR3 is 13 amino acids. The V end lost 3 bases, the J end lost 2 bases, and 7 bases lay between the germline ends. Germline CDR1 MDHEN, CDR2 SYDVKM. The CDR3 is CASSFPQNYGYTF. The CDR3, as DNA: TGTGCCAGCAGTTTTCCACAAAACTATGGCTACACCTTC.

The CDR3 DNA reads as TGTGCCAGCAGCGAGGGGGCGGAGGGCAGAACTGAAGCTTTCTTT. Protein product: CASSEGAEGRTEAFF. The chain has TRBV9 and TRBJ1-1; 7 nucleotides line up with TRBD1. This CDR3 has 15 residues. With V trimmed by 3 bases and J by 5 bases, 10 bases remained unmatched. Germline V gene data show CDR1 as SGDLS and CDR2 as YYNGEE.

The V and J genes are TRBV19 and TRBJ1-1; no firm D call. The CDR3 contains 14 residues. Trimming left V 5 bases short and J 0 bases short, with 10 bases between. Germline V gives CDR1 LNHDA, CDR2 SQIVND (reference sequence). CDR3 sequence reads: CASSPSRLNTEAFF. DNA for the CDR3: TGTGCCAGTAGTCCCTCCCGACTGAACACTGAAGCTTTCTTT.

The chain combines TRBV19 with TRBJ2-3; tentatively, D is TRBD1 (5 bases). Germline CDR1 LNHDA, CDR2 SQIVND (reference sequence). The CDR3 sequence is 16 residues long. Trimming left V 1 base short and J 3 bases short, with 14 bases between. The CDR3, as DNA: TGTGCCAGTAGTATAGGAAGGGGAAAGGGGACAGATACGCAGTATTTT. This encodes CASSIGRGKGTDTQYF.

This clone was detected only a few times. The rearrangement joins TRBV20-1 to TRBJ1-1; D not resolved. The CDR3 spans 11 residues. V was pared by 7 bases and J by 1 base, with 7 bases between. Germline CDR1 and CDR2: DFQATT and SNEGSKA (reference sequence). The CDR3 coding sequence is TGCAGTGGGACGGAGAACACTGAAGCTTTCTTT. Its protein product is CSGTENTEAFF.

This clone is labeled as medium-sized. This chain joins TRBV7-9 and TRBJ1-6, with 7 bases lining up with TRBD1. The CDR3 consists of 13 residues. V was clipped by 8 bases and J by 7 bases; unmatched bases: 5. The germline V gene encodes CDR1 SEHNR and CDR2 FQNEAQ (reference sequence). Here the CDR3 reads CASAGQLNSPLHF. CDR3 nucleotides: TGTGCCAGCGCGGGACAGTTAAATTCACCCCTCCACTTT.

A single count supports this clone. The chain joins TRBV7-2 to TRBJ1-1; D gene unclear. CDR1 and CDR2 (germline): SGHTA, FQGNSA. Trimming left V 5 bases short and J 0 bases short, with 13 bases between. This CDR3 has 15 residues. The CDR3 loop reads CASSRESLMNTEAFF. CDR3 DNA sequence: TGTGCCAGCAGCCGAGAGTCCCTTATGAACACTGAAGCTTTCTTT.

By its share, this clone is medium-sized (0.01 to 0.1%). This chain uses TRBV2 with TRBJ1-4; a weak D match, TRBD1 (5 bases). This CDR3 is 15 amino acids long. Trimming pared 4 bases from V and 11 bases from J, leaving 20 bases between. The V gene's germline CDR1 is SNHLY and CDR2 FYNNEI. CDR3 coding DNA: TGTGCCAGCAGTGTTGAGCGGGGGGATATTACGAAACTGTTTTTT. Residues: CASSVERGDITKLFF.

V usage is TRBV5-4 and J usage is TRBJ2-3; D remains ambiguous. Trimming took 0 bases from V and 2 from J, leaving 4 bases between them. The CDR3 contains 13 residues. CDR1 and CDR2 (germline): SGHNT, YYREEE (reference sequence). The CDR3 sequence: CASSLDSTDTQYF. DNA for the CDR3: TGTGCCAGCAGCTTGGACTCCACAGATACGCAGTATTTT.